This TCR beta chain comes out of a study of shared clonotypes between healthy human individuals. Concerning this clone: Its antigen is currently unknown.

The test was conducted at deep level. Authors' data handling: ImmunoSEQ gave junction-only sequences without quality scores, so filtering differed. Generated by immunoSEQ multiplex PCR, the TCRdb table keeps only in-frame clones and is missing some. V, J and clone size are those of that table, while D and trimming were read from the DNA. Here the sample spans just over 2,000,000 clones, roughly 94% being singletons. Study-level points and caveats: Of the naive CD4 clonotypes, around 4.7% were shared across several donors. Against clonotypes common to all four donors, non-shared ones had lower generation probabilities.

CD45RO-negative, CCR7-positively selected cells formed the naive CD8 fraction, excluding terminally differentiated effector memory CD45RA+ cells. This clonotype was sampled from a man between 18 and 35 years old in good health. Sequences were obtained from naive CD8+ T cells sorted from blood.

For the CDR3, the DNA is TGTGCCTGGAGTGTACTGAGGAGGGGAGAAGCTAATGAAAAACTGTTTTTT. Translating gives CAWSVLRRGEANEKLFF. This chain connects TRBV30 to TRBJ1-4; D might be TRBD1 (5 bases). The ends were cut back, 0 bases at V and 3 bases at J, with 17 bases in the middle. The CDR3 consists of 17 residues. The germline CDR1 and CDR2 sequences are GTSNPN and SVGIG (reference sequence).